This TCR beta chain originates from a study of human T cells and chemical hapten exposure. Using its own MiXCR run on the RACE reads, TCRdb lists one record per CDR3 protein. The table shows roughly 250,000 distinct CDR3 sequences, with 7.5% to 10% occurring only once. V was pared by 4 bases and J by 7 bases, with 17 bases between. From germline, CDR1 is SQVTM and CDR2 ANQGSEA. The CDR3 is 14 residues long. Documented time point: pre-sensitization, week 0. Stated treatment: therapeutic diphenylcyclopropenone sensitization with weekly scalp DPC. The sequence came from a woman aged 40 to 50 with alopecia areata. Some clones in this sample may be carry-over from other donors' samples. The chain recombines TRBV29-1 with TRBJ2-1; the D gene is possibly TRBD2 (5 bases). The sample in question was whole blood, obtained in connection with sensitization to the hapten diphenylcyclopropenone (DPC). The CDR3 loop reads CSVAGIRISNEQFF. Here the CDR3 DNA reads TGCAGCGTTGCCGGGATTAGGATTAGTAATGAGCAGTTCTTC.